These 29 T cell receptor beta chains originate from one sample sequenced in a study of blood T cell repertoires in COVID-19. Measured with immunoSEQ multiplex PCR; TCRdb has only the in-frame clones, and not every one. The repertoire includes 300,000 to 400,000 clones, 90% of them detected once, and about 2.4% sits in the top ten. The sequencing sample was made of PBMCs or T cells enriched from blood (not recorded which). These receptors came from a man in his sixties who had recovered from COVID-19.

CDR3 sequence: CASSAGTSGSSYNEQFF. CDR3 in DNA: TGCGCCAGCAGCGCCGGGACTAGCGGGAGCTCCTACAATGAGCAGTTCTTC. The chain employs TRBV5-1 and TRBJ2-1; TRBD2 agrees at 14 bases. Germline V gene lookup returns CDR1 SGHRS and CDR2 YFSETQ. This CDR3 is built from 17 residues. Trimming took 4 bases from V and 0 from J; bases not matched to a gene: 3.

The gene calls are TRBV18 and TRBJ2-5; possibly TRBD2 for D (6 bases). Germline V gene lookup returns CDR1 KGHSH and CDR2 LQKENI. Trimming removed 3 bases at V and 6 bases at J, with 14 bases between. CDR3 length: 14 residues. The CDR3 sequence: CASSPTGGRKTQYF. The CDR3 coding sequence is TGTGCCAGCTCACCTACCGGGGGTAGGAAGACCCAGTACTTC. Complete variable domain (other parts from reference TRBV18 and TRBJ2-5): NAGVMQNPRHLVRRRGQEARLRCSPMKGHSHVYWYRQLPEEGLKFMVYLQKENIIDESGMPKERFSAEFPKEGPSILRIQQVVRGDSAAYFCASSPTGGRKTQYFGPGTRLLVL.

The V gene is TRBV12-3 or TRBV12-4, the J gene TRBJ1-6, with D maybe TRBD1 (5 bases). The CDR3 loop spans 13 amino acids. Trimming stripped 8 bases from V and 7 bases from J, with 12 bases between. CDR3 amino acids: CASRPRQNSPLHF. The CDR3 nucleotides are TGTGCCAGCCGCCCTCGACAGAATTCACCCCTCCACTTT.

CDR3 nucleotide sequence: TGTGCCAGCAGCTTAATTCGGGAGGCCGGGGAGCTGTTTTTT. Translated: CASSLIREAGELFF. J is TRBJ2-2 and V is TRBV7-3; 7 bases are shared with TRBD2. J was trimmed by 6 bases and V by 1 base; bases with no gene match: 2. CDR3 length: 14 amino acids. Germline V lookup: CDR1 SGHTA, CDR2 FQGTGA.

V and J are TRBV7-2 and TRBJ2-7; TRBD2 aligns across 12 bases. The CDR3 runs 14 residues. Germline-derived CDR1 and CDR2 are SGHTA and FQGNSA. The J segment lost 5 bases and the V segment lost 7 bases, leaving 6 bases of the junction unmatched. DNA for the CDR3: TGTGCCAGCACCAGGACTAGCGGGGTCAACGAGCAGTACTTC. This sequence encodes CASTRTSGVNEQYF.

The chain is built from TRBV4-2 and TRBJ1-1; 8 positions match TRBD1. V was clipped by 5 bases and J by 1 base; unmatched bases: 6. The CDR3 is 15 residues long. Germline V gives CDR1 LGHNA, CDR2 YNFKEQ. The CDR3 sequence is CASSKTGAQNTEAFF. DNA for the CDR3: TGTGCCAGCAGCAAGACAGGGGCACAGAACACTGAAGCTTTCTTT.

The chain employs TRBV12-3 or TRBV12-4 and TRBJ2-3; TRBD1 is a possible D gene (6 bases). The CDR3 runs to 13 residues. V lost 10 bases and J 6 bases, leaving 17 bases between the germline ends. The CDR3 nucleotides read TGTGCCACCTCACAGGGTAGGGGGGATACGCAGTATTTT. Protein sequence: CATSQGRGDTQYF.

CDR3 sequence (DNA): TGTGCCAGCAGCTCGAGCCCGGGACTAGCTCTCTACGAGCAGTACTTC. Encoded protein: CASSSSPGLALYEQYF. The chain links TRBV9 to TRBJ2-7, with 9 bases identical to TRBD2. The CDR3 sequence is 16 residues long. Germline V gene lookup returns CDR1 SGDLS and CDR2 YYNGEE. J was trimmed by 3 bases and V by 4 bases; bases with no gene match: 11.

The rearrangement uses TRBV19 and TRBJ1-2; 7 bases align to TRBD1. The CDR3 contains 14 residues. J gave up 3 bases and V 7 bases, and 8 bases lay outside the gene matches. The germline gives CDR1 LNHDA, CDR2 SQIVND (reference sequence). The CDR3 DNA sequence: TGTGCCAGTAAACGACAGGGAACCCACTATGGCTACACCTTC. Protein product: CASKRQGTHYGYTF. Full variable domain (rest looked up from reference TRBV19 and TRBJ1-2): DGGITQSPKYLFRKEGQNVTLSCEQNLNHDAMYWYRQDPGQGLRLIYYSQIVNDFQKGDIAEGYSVSREKKESFPLTVTSAQKNPTAFYLCASKRQGTHYGYTFGSGTRLTVV.

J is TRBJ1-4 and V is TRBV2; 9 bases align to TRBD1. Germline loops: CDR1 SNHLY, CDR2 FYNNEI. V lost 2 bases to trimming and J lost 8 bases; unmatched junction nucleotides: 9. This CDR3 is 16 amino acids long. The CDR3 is CASSERLRTGEEKLFF. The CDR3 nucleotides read TGTGCCAGCAGTGAAAGGTTGAGGACAGGGGAGGAAAAACTGTTTTTT.

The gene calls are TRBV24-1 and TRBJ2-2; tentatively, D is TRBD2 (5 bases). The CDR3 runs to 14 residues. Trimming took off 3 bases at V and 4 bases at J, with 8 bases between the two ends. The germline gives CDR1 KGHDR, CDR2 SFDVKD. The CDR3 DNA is TGTGCCACCAGTGATGGCGGACTCACCGGGGAGCTGTTTTTT. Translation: CATSDGGLTGELFF.

This chain's CDR3 is CASSALAEETGELFF. The CDR3 DNA reads as TGTGCCAGCAGCGCCCTAGCGGAAGAGACCGGGGAGCTGTTTTTT. The chain has TRBV9 and TRBJ2-2, with 7 bases aligning to TRBD2. Looked up from germline, CDR1 is SGDLS and CDR2 is YYNGEE. Trimming took 3 bases from V and 5 from J; bases not matched to a gene: 7. The CDR3 totals 15 residues.

The CDR3 bases are TGTGCCAGCAGTGCACAGGGGGGAGCTAACTATGGCTACACCTTC. Its translation: CASSAQGGANYGYTF. The chain carries TRBV25-1 and TRBJ1-2; 8 bases are shared with TRBD1. This CDR3 contains 15 residues. With V trimmed by 4 bases and J by 0 bases, 4 bases remained unmatched. Germline V CDR1 and CDR2: MGHDK, SYGVNS.

CDR3 nucleotide sequence: TGTGCCAGCAGCGGACAGGGGCGATACATTCAGTACTTC. It translates to CASSGQGRYIQYF. The gene calls are TRBV6-2 or TRBV6-3 and TRBJ2-4, with 9 bases that match TRBD1. V dropped 6 bases and J dropped 8; count of bases not matched to a gene: 5. The germline V gene encodes CDR1 MNHEY and CDR2 SVGEGT. This CDR3 is 13 amino acids long.

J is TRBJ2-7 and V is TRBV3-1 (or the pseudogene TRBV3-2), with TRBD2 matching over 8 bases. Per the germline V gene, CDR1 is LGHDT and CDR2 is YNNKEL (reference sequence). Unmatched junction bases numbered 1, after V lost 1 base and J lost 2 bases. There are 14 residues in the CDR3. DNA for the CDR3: TGTGCCAGCAGCCAAGCGGGAGGGCCCTACGAGCAGTACTTC. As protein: CASSQAGGPYEQYF.

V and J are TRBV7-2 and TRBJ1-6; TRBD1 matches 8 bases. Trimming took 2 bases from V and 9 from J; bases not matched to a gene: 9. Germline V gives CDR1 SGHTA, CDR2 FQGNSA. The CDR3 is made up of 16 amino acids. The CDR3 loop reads CASSLTQGARGSPLHF. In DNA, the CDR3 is TGTGCCAGCAGCTTAACGCAGGGGGCCCGTGGTTCACCCCTCCACTTT.

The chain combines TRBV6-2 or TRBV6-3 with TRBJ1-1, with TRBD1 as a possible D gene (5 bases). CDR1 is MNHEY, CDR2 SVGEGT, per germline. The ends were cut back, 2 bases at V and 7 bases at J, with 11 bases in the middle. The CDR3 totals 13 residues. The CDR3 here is CASSYVGLHEAFF. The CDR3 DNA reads TGTGCCAGCAGTTACGTGGGACTTCATGAAGCTTTCTTT.

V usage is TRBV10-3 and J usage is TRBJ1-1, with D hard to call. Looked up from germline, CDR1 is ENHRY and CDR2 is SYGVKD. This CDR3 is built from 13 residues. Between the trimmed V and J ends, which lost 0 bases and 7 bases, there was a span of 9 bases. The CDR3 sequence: CAISESKYSEAFF. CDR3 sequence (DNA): TGTGCCATCAGTGAGTCGAAGTACAGTGAAGCTTTCTTT.

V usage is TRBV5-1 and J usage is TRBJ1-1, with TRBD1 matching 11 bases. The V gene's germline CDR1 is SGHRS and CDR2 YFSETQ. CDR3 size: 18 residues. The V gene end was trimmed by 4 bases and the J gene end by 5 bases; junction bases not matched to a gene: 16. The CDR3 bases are TGCGCCAGCAGCGCCGCCGTTGGACAGGGGGCGGAAAGGACTGAAGCTTTCTTT. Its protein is CASSAAVGQGAERTEAFF.

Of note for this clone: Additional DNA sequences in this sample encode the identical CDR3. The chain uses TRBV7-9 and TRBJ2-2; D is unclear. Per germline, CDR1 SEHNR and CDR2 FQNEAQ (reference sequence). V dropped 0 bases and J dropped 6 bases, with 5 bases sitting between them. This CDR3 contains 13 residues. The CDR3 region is CASSLASAGELFF. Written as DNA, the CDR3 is TGTGCCAGCAGCTTAGCGTCAGCCGGGGAGCTGTTTTTT.

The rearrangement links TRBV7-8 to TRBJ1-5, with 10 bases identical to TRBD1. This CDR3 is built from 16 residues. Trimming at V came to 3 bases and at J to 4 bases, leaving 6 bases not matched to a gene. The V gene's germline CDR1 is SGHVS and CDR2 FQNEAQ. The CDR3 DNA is TGTGCCAGCAGCTTTTCGGACAGGGGGAATAATCAGCCCCAGCATTTT. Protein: CASSFSDRGNNQPQHF.

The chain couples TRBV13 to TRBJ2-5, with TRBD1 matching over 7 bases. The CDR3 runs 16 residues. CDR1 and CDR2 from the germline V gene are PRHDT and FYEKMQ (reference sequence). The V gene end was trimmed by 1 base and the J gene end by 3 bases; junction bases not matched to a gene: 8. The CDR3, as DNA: TGTGCCAGCAGCTTAGCCTCCAGGGGGTTGGAAGAGACCCAGTACTTC. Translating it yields CASSLASRGLEETQYF.

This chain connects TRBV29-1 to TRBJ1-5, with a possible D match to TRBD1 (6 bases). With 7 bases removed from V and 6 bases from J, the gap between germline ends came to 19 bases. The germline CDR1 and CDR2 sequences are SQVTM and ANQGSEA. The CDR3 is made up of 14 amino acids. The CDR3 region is CSAGGGGRLQPQHF. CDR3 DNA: TGCAGCGCTGGGGGCGGGGGACGGCTTCAGCCCCAGCATTTT.

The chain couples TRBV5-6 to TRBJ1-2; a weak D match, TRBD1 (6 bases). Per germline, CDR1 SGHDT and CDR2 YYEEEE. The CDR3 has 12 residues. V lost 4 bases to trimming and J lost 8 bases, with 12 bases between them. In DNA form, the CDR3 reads TGTGCCAGCAGCCCCGGGGGGCGCGGCTACACCTTC. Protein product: CASSPGGRGYTF.

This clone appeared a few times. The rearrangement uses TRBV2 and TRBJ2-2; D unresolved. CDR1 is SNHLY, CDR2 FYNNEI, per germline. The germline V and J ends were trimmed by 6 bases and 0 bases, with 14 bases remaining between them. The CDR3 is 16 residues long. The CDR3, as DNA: TGTGCCAGCAGCCAACTCATAGAGGCGAACACCGGGGAGCTGTTTTTT. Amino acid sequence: CASSQLIEANTGELFF.

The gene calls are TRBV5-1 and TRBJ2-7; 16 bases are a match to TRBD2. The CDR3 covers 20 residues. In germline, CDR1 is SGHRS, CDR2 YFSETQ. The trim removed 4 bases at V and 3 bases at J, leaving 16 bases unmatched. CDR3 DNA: TGCGCCAGCAGCGAGACATTACCGGGACTAGCGGGAGGGACCGACTACGAGCAGTACTTC. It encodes CASSETLPGLAGGTDYEQYF.

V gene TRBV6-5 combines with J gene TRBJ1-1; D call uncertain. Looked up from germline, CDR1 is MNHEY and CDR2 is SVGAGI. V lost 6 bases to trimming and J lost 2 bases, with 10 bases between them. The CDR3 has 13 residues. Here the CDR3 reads CASRFTANTEAFF. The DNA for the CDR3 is TGTGCCAGCAGGTTTACAGCTAACACTGAAGCTTTCTTT.

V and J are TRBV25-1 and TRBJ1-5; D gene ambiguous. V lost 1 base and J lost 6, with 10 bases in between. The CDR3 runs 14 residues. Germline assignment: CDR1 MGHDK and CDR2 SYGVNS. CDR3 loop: CASSESGTFQPQHF. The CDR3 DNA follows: TGTGCCAGCAGTGAATCGGGAACATTTCAGCCCCAGCATTTT.

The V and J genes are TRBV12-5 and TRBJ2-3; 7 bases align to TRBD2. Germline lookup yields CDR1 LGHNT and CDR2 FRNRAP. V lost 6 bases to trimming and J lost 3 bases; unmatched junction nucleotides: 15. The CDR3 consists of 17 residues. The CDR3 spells CASGTALSGTRTDTQYF. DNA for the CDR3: TGTGCTAGTGGGACTGCCCTAAGCGGGACCCGAACAGATACGCAGTATTTT.